Below, 13 T cell receptor beta chains from the same sample are listed, as sequenced in a study of shared clonotypes between healthy human individuals. In the naive CD8 group, cells lacked CD45RO and were positively selected for CCR7, so terminally differentiated effector memory CD45RA+ cells were left out. Using immunoSEQ multiplex PCR, the repertoire was profiled, and TCRdb retains in-frame clones only, with some absent. The table records some 2,000,000 clones, about 95% of them present only once. Material for sequencing was naive CD8+ T cells sorted from blood. Receptor source: a man aged 18 to 30 in good health.

The chain uses TRBV7-9 and TRBJ1-2, with 9 bases lining up with TRBD1. The CDR3 spans 15 residues. Germline CDR1 SEHNR, CDR2 FQNEAQ (reference sequence). The J segment lost 6 bases and the V segment lost 5 bases, leaving 10 bases of the junction unmatched. The CDR3 loop is CASSARDRVVDGYTF. The CDR3 nucleotides read TGTGCCAGCAGCGCCCGGGACAGGGTGGTCGATGGCTACACCTTC.

This rearrangement joins TRBV9 to TRBJ2-7; no clear D. V lost 2 bases, J lost 0 bases, and 9 bases lay in between. The germline CDR1 and CDR2 sequences are SGDLS and YYNGEE. The length of the CDR3 is 14 residues. The CDR3 protein is CASSVDIHSYEQYF. The CDR3 DNA reads as TGTGCCAGCAGCGTCGACATCCACTCCTACGAGCAGTACTTC. Filled out from reference TRBV9 and TRBJ2-7, the complete variable domain reads DSGVTQTPKHLITATGQRVTLRCSPRSGDLSVYWYQQSLDQGLQFLIQYYNGEERAKGNILERFSAQQFPDLHSELNLSSLELGDSALYFCASSVDIHSYEQYFGPGTRLTVT.

A remark on this clone: Other nucleotide sequences in the sample specify the same CDR3. This sequence joins TRBV9 and TRBJ2-7, with 7 bases fitting TRBD1. The CDR3 covers 15 residues. The J segment lost 0 bases and the V segment lost 2 bases, leaving 5 bases of the junction unmatched. Germline CDR1 and CDR2: SGDLS and YYNGEE. The CDR3 bases are TGTGCCAGCAGCGTCGGGACAGCGAGCTCCTACGAGCAGTACTTC. Amino acids: CASSVGTASSYEQYF.

The rearrangement joins TRBV9 to TRBJ2-1; the D gene is possibly TRBD1 (5 bases). Germline V gene data show CDR1 as SGDLS and CDR2 as YYNGEE. Trimming removed 5 bases from V and 7 bases from J, with 13 bases in between. The CDR3 loop spans 13 amino acids. CDR3 amino acids: CASRGQTQNEQFF. DNA for the CDR3: TGTGCCAGCAGGGGGCAGACCCAAAATGAGCAGTTCTTC. The full variable domain, with the rest looked up from reference TRBV9 and TRBJ2-1, is DSGVTQTPKHLITATGQRVTLRCSPRSGDLSVYWYQQSLDQGLQFLIQYYNGEERAKGNILERFSAQQFPDLHSELNLSSLELGDSALYFCASRGQTQNEQFFGPGTRLTVL.

V and J are TRBV10-3 and TRBJ2-3; TRBD2 agrees at 14 bases. This CDR3 spans 17 amino acids. Germline loops: CDR1 ENHRY, CDR2 SYGVKD. V lost 4 bases, J lost 3 bases, and 6 bases stayed unmatched. The CDR3 protein is CAISAGTSGGYTDTQYF. Here the CDR3 DNA reads TGTGCCATCAGTGCAGGGACTAGCGGGGGTTATACAGATACGCAGTATTTT.

This clone was seen just once. The gene calls are TRBV7-9 and TRBJ2-3; unclear D gene. CDR1 and CDR2 from the germline V gene are SEHNR and FQNEAQ (reference sequence). The V gene lost 3 bases and the J gene lost 2 bases, with 9 bases spanning the gap. The CDR3 has 14 amino acids. DNA for the CDR3: TGTGCCAGCAGCTTGGTTGCAGCCACAGATACGCAGTATTTT. It translates to CASSLVAATDTQYF.

The chain carries TRBV6-1 and TRBJ2-1, with D unresolved. V was cut by 4 bases and J by 9 bases, with 13 bases left in between. CDR1 MNHNS and CDR2 SASEGT come from the germline V gene. The CDR3 runs 13 residues. DNA of the CDR3: TGTGCCAGCAGTGGACCCTTGTCGGGTGAGCAGTTCTTC. This sequence encodes CASSGPLSGEQFF.

The chain combines TRBV6-1 with TRBJ1-5; D is undetermined. The CDR3 length is 15 residues. Deletions cut 2 bases from V and 1 base from J, with 9 bases between. Per the germline V gene, CDR1 is MNHNS and CDR2 is SASEGT. In DNA form, the CDR3 reads TGTGCCAGCAGTGAATGGGGTGACAGCAATCAGCCCCAGCATTTT. Its protein product is CASSEWGDSNQPQHF.

The CDR3 bases are TGTGCCAGCAGCCATCATCCTACCGGGACAGGGGTATACGAGCAGTACTTC. It yields the protein CASSHHPTGTGVYEQYF. The chain joins TRBV14 to TRBJ2-7; TRBD1 aligns across 10 bases. V trimming: 3 bases; J trimming: 4 bases; junction bases outside the gene matches: 12. CDR1 is SGHDN and CDR2 is FVKESK in the germline V gene. The CDR3 runs to 17 residues. Supplemented by reference TRBV14 and TRBJ2-7, the full variable domain reads EAGVTQFPSHSVIEKGQTVTLRCDPISGHDNLYWYRRVMGKEIKFLLHFVKESKQDESGMPNNRFLAERTGGTYSTLKVQPAELEDSGVYFCASSHHPTGTGVYEQYFGPGTRLTVT.

The chain couples TRBV4-1 to TRBJ2-7, with 8 bases matching TRBD2. In germline, CDR1 is MGHRA, CDR2 YSYEKL. The junction had 8 bases not matched to a gene; V was cut back by 1 base and J by 0 bases. The CDR3 runs to 17 residues. This CDR3 is CASSQVTTSESSYEQYF. The CDR3 region has the DNA TGCGCCAGCAGCCAAGTGACGACTAGCGAAAGCTCCTACGAGCAGTACTTC.

The CDR3 here is CSVEDQTGGSNYGYTF. CDR3 nucleotides: TGCAGCGTTGAAGATCAAACAGGGGGTTCTAACTATGGCTACACCTTC. This chain uses TRBV29-1 with TRBJ1-2, with 8 bases identical to TRBD1. V lost 0 bases to trimming and J lost 0 bases; unmatched junction nucleotides: 6. This CDR3 has 16 amino acids. Germline CDR1 reads SQVTM; CDR2 reads ANQGSEA. Based on the CDR3 plus reference TRBV29-1 and TRBJ1-2, the full variable domain is SAVISQKPSRDICQRGTSLTIQCQVDSQVTMMFWYRQQPGQSLTLIATANQGSEATYESGFVIDKFPISRPNLTFSTLTVSNMSPEDSSIYLCSVEDQTGGSNYGYTFGSGTRLTVV.

This chain uses TRBV4-1 with TRBJ1-4; 12 nucleotides line up with TRBD1. Germline-derived CDR1 and CDR2 are MGHRA and YSYEKL. J was trimmed by 5 bases and V by 3 bases; bases with no gene match: 10. The CDR3 extends over 18 amino acids. Here the CDR3 reads CASSQEGQGASGNEKLFF. Here the CDR3 DNA reads TGCGCCAGCAGCCAGGAGGGACAGGGGGCATCAGGGAATGAAAAACTGTTTTTT.

This chain connects TRBV9 to TRBJ2-2; TRBD2 agrees at 9 bases. Germline V gene lookup returns CDR1 SGDLS and CDR2 YYNGEE. The CDR3 length is 17 residues. V was clipped by 4 bases and J by 3 bases; unmatched bases: 10. This chain's CDR3 is CASSISPTSGDTGELFF. The CDR3 DNA reads TGTGCCAGCAGCATCTCCCCGACTAGCGGAGACACCGGGGAGCTGTTTTTT.